A selection of T cell receptor beta chains follows, all from one sample in a study of blood T cell repertoires in COVID-19. Using immunoSEQ multiplex PCR, the repertoire was profiled, and TCRdb retains in-frame clones only, with some absent. The table has about 140,000 clones, about 76% seen once; the top ten hold about an eighth. Material: peripheral blood. The receptors originated from a man older than 75 with acute or convalescent COVID-19. CDR3s include the opening cysteine and the closing phenylalanine or tryptophan. A D gene is named only where the DNA matches it firmly. Some rows have no size entry. The others give once, few or many, or a class for an expanded clone.

>-|-|TRBJ2-3|TRBV7-2
TGTGCCAGCAGCTACGATCAGGATACGCAGTATTTT
CASSYDQDTQYF
>-|TRBD2|TRBJ2-5|TRBV3-1/TRBV3-2
TGTGCCAGCAGCCATCAGCGACTAGCGGGTGGAGAGACCCAGTACTTC
CASSHQRLAGGETQYF
>-|TRBD2|TRBJ2-5|TRBV14
TGTGCCAGCAGCCAAGTGACTAGCGGGGGTCCGAAGTACTTC
CASSQVTSGGPKYF
>-|-|TRBJ2-1|TRBV27
TGTGCCAGCAGCACGAACCAGGAGGACCTCTCCTACAATGAGCAGTTCTTC
CASSTNQEDLSYNEQFF
>few|-|TRBJ2-1|TRBV3-1/TRBV3-2
TGTGCCAGCAGCCGGACTACCTACAATGAGCAGTTCTTC
CASSRTTYNEQFF
>few|TRBD1|TRBJ2-5|TRBV7-9
TGTGCCAGCAGCCGGGACAGCCAAGAGACCCAGTACTTC
CASSRDSQETQYF
>few|-|TRBJ1-5|TRBV6-5
TGTGCCAGCACAGGGATACATCAGCCCCAGCATTTT
CASTGIHQPQHF
>-|-|TRBJ2-1|TRBV6-2/TRBV6-3
TGTGCCAGCAGTAGCTTAGCCCGGTACAATGAGCAGTTCTTC
CASSSLARYNEQFF
>-|-|TRBJ2-2|TRBV7-3
TGTGCCAGCAGCGGGACTTTCAACACCGGGGAGCTGTTTTTT
CASSGTFNTGELFF
>-|-|TRBJ1-5|TRBV7-8
TGTGCCAGCAGCTTAGATAGAAATCAGCCCCAGCATTTT
CASSLDRNQPQHF
>-|-|TRBJ1-1|TRBV29-1
TGCAGCGTTGGATTTCCCGGCCGGGCTGAAGCTTTCTTT
CSVGFPGRAEAFF
>-|-|TRBJ1-1|TRBV6-6
TGTGCCAGCTATCGAGGTAAAGGTATGGGCACTGAAGCTTTCTTT
CASYRGKGMGTEAFF
>-|TRBD1|TRBJ2-5|TRBV7-6
TGTGCCAGCAGCTCTCAAGGGACAGGGGGGGAGACCCAGTACTTC
CASSSQGTGGETQYF
>-|-|TRBJ2-5|TRBV5-1
TGCGCCAGCAGCTTGGTCCGGGAGACCCAGTACTTC
CASSLVRETQYF
>-|TRBD1|TRBJ1-5|TRBV10-1
TGCGCCAGCAGTCGGGACAGGGTAACAGATCAGCCCCAGCATTTT
CASSRDRVTDQPQHF
>once|-|TRBJ1-6|TRBV19
TGTGCCAGTAGTACGATTGGGCAGACTAATTCACCCCTCCACTTT
CASSTIGQTNSPLHF
>-|TRBD1|TRBJ1-1|TRBV9
TGTGCCAGCAGCGTAGACGGACAGGGGGCCTGGACTGAAGCTTTCTTT
CASSVDGQGAWTEAFF
>-|TRBD2|TRBJ2-5|TRBV18
TGTGCCAGCTCACCACCGTCTAGCGGAGAGACCCAGTACTTC
CASSPPSSGETQYF
>few|TRBD1|TRBJ1-5|TRBV19
TGTGCCAGTAATAGGCAGGGGGTTCCTCAGGAGAGGGGCAATCAGCCCCAGCATTTT
CASNRQGVPQERGNQPQHF
>-|TRBD1|TRBJ1-1|TRBV5-6
TGTGCCAGCAGCTTCCGGGACAGGGTATCAGCTTTCTTT
CASSFRDRVSAFF
>-|-|TRBJ1-1|TRBV12-3/TRBV12-4
TGTGCCAGCAGTGAGGGAGAGGAAGCTTTCTTT
CASSEGEEAFF
>medium-sized|-|TRBJ1-1|TRBV7-3
TGTGCCAGCAGTTCTGCGGTGAACACTGAAGCTTTCTTT
CASSSAVNTEAFF
>-|TRBD1|TRBJ2-7|TRBV28
TGTGCCAGCAGTTTATACGGGACAGCCTACGAGCAGTACTTC
CASSLYGTAYEQYF
>-|-|TRBJ1-1|TRBV5-1
TGCGCCAGCAGCTTGGCCGGTCGGGGGAACACTGAAGCTTTCTTT
CASSLAGRGNTEAFF
>-|TRBD1|TRBJ2-7|TRBV6-5
TGTGCCAGCAGGGCCCGGGACAGGGGACGGGAGCAGTACTTC
CASRARDRGREQYF
>-|-|TRBJ2-3|TRBV2
TGTGCCAGCATAACGCGGAGTGGTAGCACAGATACGCAGTATTTT
CASITRSGSTDTQYF
>few|TRBD1|TRBJ1-1|TRBV10-1
TGCGCCAGCAGACAGGGGGCGTTGAACACTGAAGCTTTCTTT
CASRQGALNTEAFF
>-|TRBD1|TRBJ2-7|TRBV7-2
TGTGCCAGCAGCTATTACGCGGGACAGGGCTACGAGCAGTACTTC
CASSYYAGQGYEQYF
>few|-|TRBJ2-5|TRBV19
TGTGCCAGTAGTGGGCAGTCGCAAGAGACCCAGTACTTC
CASSGQSQETQYF
>-|TRBD1|TRBJ2-5|TRBV3-1/TRBV3-2
TGTGCCAGCAGCCAAGAAGTAGGGGGCCGGAAGACCCAGTACTTC
CASSQEVGGRKTQYF
>-|TRBD2|TRBJ2-3|TRBV7-2
TGTGCCAGCAGCTTAGCAGGAGCGGGATTGGATACGCAGTATTTT
CASSLAGAGLDTQYF
>-|-|TRBJ2-7|TRBV7-2
TGTGCCAGCAGCTTACTGGGCGGGGTGAAAGGGGAGCAGTACTTC
CASSLLGGVKGEQYF
>-|TRBD1|TRBJ2-3|TRBV29-1
TGCAGCGTTTGGGACAGAAGCACAGATACGCAGTATTTT
CSVWDRSTDTQYF
>-|TRBD2|TRBJ2-3|TRBV10-3
TGTGCCATCAGTGCCGCTAGCGGGGGGGCGGATACGCAGTATTTT
CAISAASGGADTQYF
>-|TRBD1|TRBJ2-7|TRBV7-2
TGTGCCAGCAGCGAGAATACAGGGGTGAACTACGAGCAGTACTTC
CASSENTGVNYEQYF
>-|-|TRBJ2-7|TRBV19
TGTGCCAGTAGTATAGCTGGAGCCGACGAGCAGTACTTC
CASSIAGADEQYF
>-|-|TRBJ2-7|TRBV7-2
TGTGCCAGCAGCGGAGCCTCCTACGAGCAGTACTTC
CASSGASYEQYF